What follows are 14 T cell receptor beta chains derived from one specimen sequenced in a study of CXCR3-negative and CXCR3-positive naive CD8 T cells. No antigen is known for these receptors. The study's findings and limits: Naive cells positive for CXCR3 carried more hydrophobic TRB CDR3s than CXCR3-negative ones.

Researchers prepared the TRB cDNA libraries using 5' RACE with UMI labels. TCRdb derives one entry per CDR3 protein from the 5' RACE reads, leaving out DNA. Found here are under 75,000 distinct CDR3 sequences; the top ten clones hold about 0.7%. Sequenced input: naive CXCR3+ CD8+ T cells from blood. Subset in this sample: CD45RO-CCR7+CD27+CD95- naive CD8+ T cells expressing CXCR3 (TNR3+). These receptor sequences come from a human donor in good health. Some clones in this sample may be carry-over from other donors' samples.

The rearrangement joins TRBV5-6 to TRBJ2-1; absent DNA, TCRdb's TRBD1 call cannot be checked. From germline, CDR1 is SGHDT and CDR2 YYEEEE. The CDR3 is 14 amino acids. Here the CDR3 reads CASSLSGGHNEQFF.

The V call is TRBV7-7, the J call TRBJ1-5; without DNA, the TCRdb call of TRBD1 cannot be checked. The CDR3 is 13 residues long. Germline V gives CDR1 SSHAT, CDR2 FNYEAQ (reference sequence). CDR3 amino acids: CASSRTPDQPQHF.

The chain uses TRBV12-3 or TRBV12-4 and TRBJ2-1; no DNA is available, so the TRBD1 call from TCRdb remains unchecked. This CDR3 is 14 amino acids long. This CDR3 is CASSLVPTYNEQFF.

The chain recombines TRBV20-1 with TRBJ2-7; TCRdb calls TRBD2, which cannot be checked without DNA. This CDR3 contains 12 residues. Germline values: CDR1 DFQATT, CDR2 SNEGSKA (reference sequence). CDR3 loop: CSGRTSFVEQYF.

The chain carries TRBV14 and TRBJ2-1; TCRdb's D call, TRBD2, is unchecked because there is no DNA. Germline CDR1 is SGHDN and CDR2 is FVKESK. The CDR3 loop spans 17 amino acids. The CDR3 is CASSQETGPNPANEQFF.

This chain links TRBV12-3 or TRBV12-4 with TRBJ2-5; as DNA is missing, the TRBD2 call by TCRdb cannot be tested. The CDR3 covers 13 residues. The CDR3 sequence is CASSPTSLETQYF.

The chain joins TRBV7-3 to TRBJ2-1; TCRdb's assignment of TRBD2 cannot be checked, as there is no DNA. Germline V gene lookup returns CDR1 SGHTA and CDR2 FQGTGA. The CDR3 is 16 amino acids. The CDR3 loop reads CASSLTASGGAHEQFF.

The chain couples TRBV7-2 to TRBJ2-5; TCRdb calls TRBD2, which cannot be checked without DNA. CDR3 size: 15 residues. Germline assignment: CDR1 SGHTA and CDR2 FQGNSA. The chain's CDR3 is CASSPVEGYGETQYF.

V is TRBV5-6 and J is TRBJ2-1; there is no DNA to check the TCRdb D call of TRBD1. The CDR3 contains 12 residues. Germline V gene sequence: CDR1 SGHDT, CDR2 YYEEEE. This chain's CDR3 is CASSPWTGTQFF.

The chain is built from TRBV7-9 and TRBJ1-1. This CDR3 spans 12 amino acids. Germline loops: CDR1 SEHNR, CDR2 FQNEAQ (reference sequence). The CDR3 sequence is CASSNEYTEAFF.

The chain recombines TRBV29-1 with TRBJ2-5; the TRBD1 assignment by TCRdb is unverifiable without DNA. The CDR3 has 16 amino acids. CDR1 is SQVTM and CDR2 is ANQGSEA in the germline V gene. The CDR3: CSAERTGGFIEETQYF.

The rearrangement links TRBV12-3 or TRBV12-4 to TRBJ2-1; without DNA, the TCRdb call of TRBD2 cannot be checked. This CDR3 contains 13 residues. CDR3: CASSPGLAGPLVF.

This chain connects TRBV29-1 to TRBJ1-4. The CDR3 length is 13 residues. CDR1 and CDR2 from the germline V gene are SQVTM and ANQGSEA. CDR3 loop: CSVGENLGEKLFF.

The chain employs TRBV12-3 or TRBV12-4 and TRBJ2-1; TCRdb proposes TRBD2, but this gene call is untestable without DNA. This CDR3 is 14 amino acids long. CDR3 in amino acids: CASSLAPSGYEQFF.